A selection of T cell receptor beta chains follows, all from one sample in a study of T cell responses to AZD1222 COVID-19 vaccine. The assay was immunoSEQ multiplex PCR, and TCRdb's table has in-frame clones only and misses some. Found here are more than 95,000 clones, about 88% of them singletons; the top ten hold 3.5%. The sequencing here drew on peripheral blood, taken 28 days after the second AZD1222 dose. Every receptor here comes from an adult who received the AZD1222 COVID-19 vaccine. Each CDR3 is given without its conserved first and last residue. The order of the fields is V gene, clone size, J gene, CDR3 protein. A row's size may be missing; if present it is once, few, many or a size class.

v_call: TRBV9
clone_size: .
j_call: TRBJ1-3
cdr3_aa: ASSVGADSGNTIY

v_call: TRBV28
clone_size: few
j_call: TRBJ1-1
cdr3_aa: ASSRVGVAF

v_call: TRBV28
clone_size: .
j_call: TRBJ1-4
cdr3_aa: ASSLGRGDEKLF

v_call: TRBV5-1
clone_size: .
j_call: TRBJ2-6
cdr3_aa: ASSSQVSPRAYSGANVLT

v_call: TRBV2
clone_size: .
j_call: TRBJ1-4
cdr3_aa: ASRVGQGVYEKLF

v_call: TRBV29-1
clone_size: .
j_call: TRBJ2-1
cdr3_aa: SVGGGWSSGSNEQF

v_call: TRBV29-1
clone_size: .
j_call: TRBJ1-2
cdr3_aa: SSEGENYGYT

v_call: TRBV27
clone_size: .
j_call: TRBJ2-1
cdr3_aa: ASTRRESSYNEQF

v_call: TRBV12-3/TRBV12-4
clone_size: .
j_call: TRBJ1-2
cdr3_aa: ASSSQGRGYT

v_call: TRBV2
clone_size: .
j_call: TRBJ2-7
cdr3_aa: ASSGQISYEQY

v_call: TRBV7-6
clone_size: .
j_call: TRBJ2-7
cdr3_aa: ASSLAGQGVQY

v_call: TRBV27
clone_size: .
j_call: TRBJ2-3
cdr3_aa: ASSLSWLRLHGTTDTQY

v_call: TRBV7-2
clone_size: .
j_call: TRBJ2-7
cdr3_aa: ASSSGTESYEQY

v_call: TRBV28
clone_size: .
j_call: TRBJ2-7
cdr3_aa: ASSSGTAEQY